These 18 T cell receptor beta chains share one sample of origin, sequenced in a study of blood T cell repertoires in COVID-19. The data were produced by immunoSEQ multiplex PCR, yet TCRdb's version contains in-frame clones alone and is incomplete. The data show roughly 120,000 clones, about 70% seen once. The specimen was peripheral blood. The origin of the receptors is a man at least 80 years old with COVID-19, enrolled during active disease.

The rearrangement joins TRBV29-1 to TRBJ1-1; no definite D call. CDR1 and CDR2 (germline): SQVTM, ANQGSEA. Trimming pared 6 bases from V and 1 base from J, leaving 9 bases between. The CDR3 totals 12 residues. The CDR3 loop is CSVKQENTEAFF. CDR3 coding DNA: TGCAGCGTAAAGCAGGAGAACACTGAAGCTTTCTTT. The full variable domain, completed using reference TRBV29-1 and TRBJ1-1, is SAVISQKPSRDICQRGTSLTIQCQVDSQVTMMFWYRQQPGQSLTLIATANQGSEATYESGFVIDKFPISRPNLTFSTLTVSNMSPEDSSIYLCSVKQENTEAFFGQGTRLTVV.

The chain uses TRBV18 and TRBJ2-1, with D possibly matching TRBD1 (5 bases). This CDR3 spans 14 amino acids. The germline CDR1 and CDR2 sequences are KGHSH and LQKENI. Between the trimmed V and J ends, which lost 3 bases and 2 bases, there was a span of 8 bases. CDR3 in DNA: TGTGCCAGCTCACCGACAGTAACCTACAATGAGCAGTTCTTC. It translates to CASSPTVTYNEQFF.

The rearrangement links TRBV5-5 to TRBJ2-2; 7 bases are shared with TRBD2. Germline V CDR1 and CDR2: SGHKS, YYEKEE (reference sequence). After removal of 1 base from V and 7 bases from J, the junction contained 13 bases not matched to a gene. There are 17 residues in the CDR3. CDR3 sequence reads: CASSLSGVLSSGGELFF. DNA of the CDR3: TGTGCCAGCAGCTTGAGCGGGGTCCTATCGAGTGGCGGGGAGCTGTTTTTT.

The table lists this clone with a few counts. The chain couples TRBV19 to TRBJ1-5; a weak D match, TRBD1 (6 bases). This CDR3 is built from 15 residues. Germline V CDR1 and CDR2: LNHDA, SQIVND (reference sequence). The ends were cut back, 6 bases at V and 3 bases at J, with 15 bases in the middle. The CDR3 protein is CASSPQGKANQPQHF. The CDR3 DNA reads as TGTGCCAGTAGCCCGCAGGGGAAGGCCAATCAGCCCCAGCATTTT.

This chain uses TRBV24-1 with TRBJ2-7; D is perhaps TRBD1 (6 bases). The germline gives CDR1 KGHDR, CDR2 SFDVKD. V gave up 2 bases and J gave up 6 bases, with 16 bases separating them. This CDR3 is 15 amino acids long. In nucleotides, the CDR3 is TGTGCCACCAGTGATTGCGGTCAGACAGGACCCGAGCAGTACTTC. Protein sequence: CATSDCGQTGPEQYF.

This sequence joins TRBV6-2 or TRBV6-3 and TRBJ2-7; 13 bases agree with TRBD2. This CDR3 comprises 17 residues. V lost 0 bases and J lost 7; bases outside the gene matches: 9. The germline CDR1 and CDR2 sequences are MNHEY and SVGEGT. The CDR3 DNA reads as TGTGCCAGCAGTTACTCGATGGGACTAGCGGGGATACGGGAGCAGTACTTC. As protein: CASSYSMGLAGIREQYF.

The chain couples TRBV6-6 to TRBJ2-7; 10 nucleotides agree with TRBD2. V shed 3 bases, J shed 2 bases, and the junction held 7 bases outside the gene matches. This CDR3 spans 16 amino acids. From germline, CDR1 is MNHNY and CDR2 SVGAGI (reference sequence). CDR3 sequence reads: CASSYIAGGPTYEQYF. The CDR3 DNA reads TGTGCCAGCAGTTATATAGCGGGAGGTCCCACCTACGAGCAGTACTTC.

The chain carries TRBV6-5 and TRBJ2-3; D ambiguous. Germline lookup yields CDR1 MNHEY and CDR2 SVGAGI. Trimming shortened V by 5 bases and J by 1 base, and 7 bases separated the two germline ends. The CDR3 has 13 residues. CDR3 nucleotides: TGTGCCAGCAGTCCCCTAGGCACAGATACGCAGTATTTT. Its protein product is CASSPLGTDTQYF.

The J gene is TRBJ1-1, the V gene TRBV28, with TRBD1 matching 12 bases. Germline V lookup: CDR1 MDHEN, CDR2 SYDVKM. V trimming: 2 bases; J trimming: 5 bases; junction bases outside the gene matches: 9. The CDR3 contains 17 residues. The CDR3 DNA reads TGTGCCAGCAGTTTAGCCGGGACAGGGGGCTGGAGGACTGAAGCTTTCTTT. Translated, it gives CASSLAGTGGWRTEAFF.

The J gene is TRBJ1-1, the V gene TRBV5-5; a possible D gene is TRBD1 (5 bases). Looked up from germline, CDR1 is SGHKS and CDR2 is YYEKEE (reference sequence). V dropped 3 bases and J dropped 3 bases, with 18 bases sitting between them. The CDR3 loop spans 16 amino acids. The CDR3 spells CASSWNPGGAYTEAFF. The CDR3 DNA is TGTGCCAGCAGCTGGAATCCCGGGGGAGCATACACTGAAGCTTTCTTT.

This chain joins TRBV7-2 and TRBJ2-1; TRBD1 matches at 8 bases. Germline loops: CDR1 SGHTA, CDR2 FQGNSA. V was pared by 5 bases and J by 3 bases, with 9 bases of the junction left unmatched. The CDR3 covers 16 residues. DNA for the CDR3: TGTGCCAGCAGCATAACTCCAGGGGGCGGCTACAATGAGCAGTTCTTC. This translates into CASSITPGGGYNEQFF.

The chain joins TRBV4-1 to TRBJ1-4; possible D gene TRBD1, 5 bases. This CDR3 contains 16 residues. V lost 0 bases to trimming and J lost 5 bases, with 13 bases between them. Germline V lookup: CDR1 MGHRA, CDR2 YSYEKL. This CDR3 is CASSQDNRGGNEKLFF. CDR3 coding DNA: TGCGCCAGCAGCCAAGATAATAGGGGAGGAAATGAAAAACTGTTTTTT.

This clone was picked up a small number of times. V and J are TRBV28 and TRBJ1-1, with TRBD1 identical over 7 bases. In germline, CDR1 is MDHEN, CDR2 SYDVKM. J lost 2 bases, V lost 8 bases, and 11 bases had no gene match. This CDR3 has 15 amino acids. CDR3 coding DNA: TGTGCCAGCGGATCTACAGGGGTCCCAAACACTGAAGCTTTCTTT. This encodes CASGSTGVPNTEAFF.

This clone is a singleton in its sample. The chain couples TRBV5-1 to TRBJ2-7; 7 bases line up with TRBD1. The CDR3 runs 16 residues. Germline CDR1 is SGHRS and CDR2 is YFSETQ. After removal of 4 bases from V and 3 bases from J, the junction contained 13 bases not matched to a gene. This CDR3 is CASSPTLQGTSYEQYF. The CDR3 DNA reads TGCGCCAGCAGCCCTACCCTACAGGGGACGAGCTACGAGCAGTACTTC.

This chain uses TRBV10-1 with TRBJ2-4, with a possible D match to TRBD2 (6 bases). Germline V gene lookup returns CDR1 WNHNN and CDR2 SYGVQD (reference sequence). V lost 6 bases and J 0 bases, leaving 21 bases between the germline ends. This CDR3 has 18 residues. CDR3 residues: CASSGPGLPLLAKNIQYF. The DNA of the CDR3 is TGCGCCAGCAGCGGTCCGGGACTCCCCCTTCTAGCCAAAAACATTCAGTACTTC.

The chain joins TRBV15 to TRBJ2-4; TRBD2 aligns across 12 bases. Germline lookup yields CDR1 LNHNV and CDR2 YYDKDF (reference sequence). This CDR3 has 20 amino acids. The trim removed 5 bases at V and 0 bases at J, leaving 14 bases unmatched. The CDR3 bases are TGTGCCACCAGCGGGAGACCCGGGACTAGCGGGCTTCTAGCCAAAAACATTCAGTACTTC. This sequence encodes CATSGRPGTSGLLAKNIQYF.

The gene calls are TRBV27 and TRBJ2-7; D not certain. This CDR3 is 12 amino acids long. V was cut by 5 bases and J by 2 bases, with 7 bases left in between. The germline gives CDR1 MNHEY, CDR2 SMNVEV (reference sequence). CDR3 bases: TGTGCCAGCAGTCCCCTAACCTACGAGCAGTACTTC. Its protein is CASSPLTYEQYF.

V is TRBV18 and J is TRBJ1-6, with D possibly matching TRBD1 (5 bases). The CDR3 runs 12 residues. Between the trimmed V and J ends, which lost 3 bases and 10 bases, there was a span of 7 bases. CDR1 and CDR2 from the germline V gene are KGHSH and LQKENI. CDR3: CASSPQGSPLHF. The CDR3 coding sequence is TGTGCCAGCTCACCGCAGGGATCACCCCTCCACTTT.